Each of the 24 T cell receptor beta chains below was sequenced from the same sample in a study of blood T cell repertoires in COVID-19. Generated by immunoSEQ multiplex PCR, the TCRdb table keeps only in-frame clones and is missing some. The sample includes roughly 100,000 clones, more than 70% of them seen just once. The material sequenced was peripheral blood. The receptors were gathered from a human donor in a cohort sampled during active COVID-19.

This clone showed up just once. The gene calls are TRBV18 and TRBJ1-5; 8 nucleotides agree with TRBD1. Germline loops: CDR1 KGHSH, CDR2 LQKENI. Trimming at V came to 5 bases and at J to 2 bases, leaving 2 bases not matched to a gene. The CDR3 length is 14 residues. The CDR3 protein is CASSGGQGNQPQHF. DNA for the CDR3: TGTGCCAGCTCAGGGGGACAGGGCAATCAGCCCCAGCATTTT.

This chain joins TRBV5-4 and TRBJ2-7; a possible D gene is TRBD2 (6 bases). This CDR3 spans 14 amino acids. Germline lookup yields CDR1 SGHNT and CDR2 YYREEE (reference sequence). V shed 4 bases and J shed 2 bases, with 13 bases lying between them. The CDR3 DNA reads TGTGCCAGCAGCCCCCGGGGGTCCACCTACGAGCAGTACTTC. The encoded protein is CASSPRGSTYEQYF.

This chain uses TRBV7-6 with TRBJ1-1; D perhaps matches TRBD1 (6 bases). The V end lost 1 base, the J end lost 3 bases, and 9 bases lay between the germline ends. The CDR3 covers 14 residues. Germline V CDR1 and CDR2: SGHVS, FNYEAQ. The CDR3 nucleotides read TGTGCCAGCAGCTTAGTACAGGGTTACACTGAAGCTTTCTTT. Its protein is CASSLVQGYTEAFF.

The DNA of the CDR3 is TGTGCCAGCAGTTTTGACGGACAGCTGTTTTTT. Amino acids: CASSFDGQLFF. This chain joins TRBV12-3 or TRBV12-4 and TRBJ1-4, with D possibly matching TRBD1 (6 bases). The CDR3 loop spans 11 amino acids. Trimming pared 3 bases from V and 14 bases from J, leaving 10 bases between.

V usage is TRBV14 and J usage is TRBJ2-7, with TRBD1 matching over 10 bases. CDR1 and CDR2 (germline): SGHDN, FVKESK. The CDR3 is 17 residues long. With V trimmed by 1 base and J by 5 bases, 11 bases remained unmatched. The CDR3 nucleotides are TGTGCCAGCAGCCAAGGGTATCCGACAGGGGGCTTCGACGAGCAGTACTTC. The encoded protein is CASSQGYPTGGFDEQYF.

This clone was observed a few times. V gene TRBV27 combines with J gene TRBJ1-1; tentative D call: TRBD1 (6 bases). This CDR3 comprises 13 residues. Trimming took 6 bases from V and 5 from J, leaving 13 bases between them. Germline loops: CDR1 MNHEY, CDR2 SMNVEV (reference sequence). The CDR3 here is CASSGTKGTEAFF. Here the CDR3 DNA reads TGTGCCAGCAGCGGGACAAAGGGGACTGAAGCTTTCTTT.

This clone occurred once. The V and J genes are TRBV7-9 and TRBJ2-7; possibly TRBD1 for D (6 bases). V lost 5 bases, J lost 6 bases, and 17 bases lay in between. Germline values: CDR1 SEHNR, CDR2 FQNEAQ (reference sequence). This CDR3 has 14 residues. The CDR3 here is CASSLLAGDTEQYF. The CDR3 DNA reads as TGTGCCAGCAGCCTGTTGGCAGGGGACACCGAGCAGTACTTC.

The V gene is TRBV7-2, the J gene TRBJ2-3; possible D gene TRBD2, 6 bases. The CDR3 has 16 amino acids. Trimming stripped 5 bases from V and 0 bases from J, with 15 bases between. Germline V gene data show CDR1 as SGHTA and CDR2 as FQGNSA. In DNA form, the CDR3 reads TGTGCCAGCAGCCCGGTGGGGGGTTATAGCACAGATACGCAGTATTTT. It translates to CASSPVGGYSTDTQYF.

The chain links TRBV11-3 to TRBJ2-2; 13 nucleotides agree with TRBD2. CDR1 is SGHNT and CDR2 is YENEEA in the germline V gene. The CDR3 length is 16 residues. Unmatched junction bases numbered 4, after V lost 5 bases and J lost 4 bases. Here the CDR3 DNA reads TGTGCCAGCAGCCCCCGACTAGCGGGAGGCACCGGGGAGCTGTTTTTT. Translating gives CASSPRLAGGTGELFF.

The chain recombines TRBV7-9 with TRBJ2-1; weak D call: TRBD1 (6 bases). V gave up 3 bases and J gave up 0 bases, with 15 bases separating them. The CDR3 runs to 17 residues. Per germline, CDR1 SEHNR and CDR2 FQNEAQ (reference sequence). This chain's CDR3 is CASSLTRGISSYNEQFF. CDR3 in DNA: TGTGCCAGCAGCTTGACGAGGGGGATCAGCTCCTACAATGAGCAGTTCTTC.

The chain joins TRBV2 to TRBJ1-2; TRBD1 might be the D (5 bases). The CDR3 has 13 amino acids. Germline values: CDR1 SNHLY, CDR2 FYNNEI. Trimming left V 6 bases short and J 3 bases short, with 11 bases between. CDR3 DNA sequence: TGTGCCAGCAGGGCGGGACGGGACTATGGCTACACCTTC. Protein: CASRAGRDYGYTF.

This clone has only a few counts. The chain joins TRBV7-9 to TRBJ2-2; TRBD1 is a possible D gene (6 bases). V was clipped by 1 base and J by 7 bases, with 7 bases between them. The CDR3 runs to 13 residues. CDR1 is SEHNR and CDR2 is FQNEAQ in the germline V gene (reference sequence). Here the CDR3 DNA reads TGTGCCAGCAGCTTAGAGGGGGTCGGGGAGCTGTTTTTT. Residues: CASSLEGVGELFF. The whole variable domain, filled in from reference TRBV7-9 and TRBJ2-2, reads DTGVSQNPRHKITKRGQNVTFRCDPISEHNRLYWYRQTLGQGPEFLTYFQNEAQLEKSRLLSDRFSAERPKGSFSTLEIQRTEQGDSAMYLCASSLEGVGELFFGEGSRLTVL.

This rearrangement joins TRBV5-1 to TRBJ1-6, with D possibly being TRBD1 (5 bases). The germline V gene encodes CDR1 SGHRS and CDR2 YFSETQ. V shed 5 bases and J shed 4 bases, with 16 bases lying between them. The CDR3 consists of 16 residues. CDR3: CASSWDRQTYNSPLHF. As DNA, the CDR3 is TGCGCCAGCAGTTGGGATAGACAGACATATAATTCACCCCTCCACTTT.

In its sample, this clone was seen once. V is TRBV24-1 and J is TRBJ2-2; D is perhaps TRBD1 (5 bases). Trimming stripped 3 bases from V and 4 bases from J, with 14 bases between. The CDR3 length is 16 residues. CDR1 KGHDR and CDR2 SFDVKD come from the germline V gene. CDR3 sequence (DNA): TGTGCCACCAGTGATACCGACAGCCCCGGCACCGGGGAGCTGTTTTTT. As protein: CATSDTDSPGTGELFF.

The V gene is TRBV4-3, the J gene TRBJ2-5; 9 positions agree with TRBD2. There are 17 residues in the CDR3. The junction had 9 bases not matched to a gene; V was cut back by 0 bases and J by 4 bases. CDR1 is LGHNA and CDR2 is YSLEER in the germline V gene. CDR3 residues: CASSQDLAGGPLETQYF. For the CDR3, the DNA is TGCGCCAGCAGCCAAGATCTGGCGGGAGGGCCTCTAGAGACCCAGTACTTC.

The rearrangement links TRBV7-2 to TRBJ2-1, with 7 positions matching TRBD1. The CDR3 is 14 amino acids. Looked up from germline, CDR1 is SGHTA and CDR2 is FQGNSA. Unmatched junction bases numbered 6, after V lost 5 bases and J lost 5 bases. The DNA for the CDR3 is TGTGCCAGCAGCCCATACAGGGGCAACAATGAGCAGTTCTTC. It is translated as CASSPYRGNNEQFF.

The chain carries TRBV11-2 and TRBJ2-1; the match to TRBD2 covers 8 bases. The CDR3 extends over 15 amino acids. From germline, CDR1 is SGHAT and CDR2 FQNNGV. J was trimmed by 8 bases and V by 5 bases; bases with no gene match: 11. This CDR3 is CASSEELAGGYEQFF. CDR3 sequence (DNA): TGTGCCAGCAGCGAAGAACTGGCGGGAGGATATGAGCAGTTCTTC.

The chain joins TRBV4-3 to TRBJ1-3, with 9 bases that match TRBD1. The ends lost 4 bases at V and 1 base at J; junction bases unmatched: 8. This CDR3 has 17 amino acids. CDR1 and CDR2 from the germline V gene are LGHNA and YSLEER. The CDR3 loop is CASSLGVDRGSGNTIYF. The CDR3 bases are TGCGCCAGCAGCCTAGGAGTCGACAGGGGGTCTGGAAACACCATATATTTT.

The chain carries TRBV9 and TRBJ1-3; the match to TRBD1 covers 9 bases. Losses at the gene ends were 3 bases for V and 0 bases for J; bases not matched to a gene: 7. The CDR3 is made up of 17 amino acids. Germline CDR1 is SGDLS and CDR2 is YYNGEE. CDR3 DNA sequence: TGTGCCAGCAGCGGAAGACAGGGGGTTCTCTCTGGAAACACCATATATTTT. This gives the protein CASSGRQGVLSGNTIYF.

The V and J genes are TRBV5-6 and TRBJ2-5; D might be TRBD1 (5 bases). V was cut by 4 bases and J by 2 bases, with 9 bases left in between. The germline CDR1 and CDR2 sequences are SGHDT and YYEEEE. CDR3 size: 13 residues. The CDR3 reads CASSDTGQETQYF. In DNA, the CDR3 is TGTGCCAGCAGCGATACAGGACAAGAGACCCAGTACTTC.

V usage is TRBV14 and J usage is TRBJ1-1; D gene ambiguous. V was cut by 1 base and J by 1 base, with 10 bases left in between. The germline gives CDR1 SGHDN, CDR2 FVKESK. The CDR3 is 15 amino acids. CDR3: CASSQGGLGNTEAFF. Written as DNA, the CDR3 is TGTGCCAGCAGCCAAGGCGGACTTGGGAACACTGAAGCTTTCTTT.

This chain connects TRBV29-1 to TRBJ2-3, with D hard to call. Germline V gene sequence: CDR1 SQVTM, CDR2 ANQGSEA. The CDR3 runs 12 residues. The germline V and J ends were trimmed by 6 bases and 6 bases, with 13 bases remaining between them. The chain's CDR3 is CSVAPAGDTQYF. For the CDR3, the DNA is TGCAGCGTGGCCCCGGCCGGGGATACGCAGTATTTT.

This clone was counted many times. This CDR3 is CASSRRGEGYGYTF. CDR3 DNA: TGTGCCAGCAGCCGCCGGGGTGAAGGCTATGGCTACACCTTC. The chain recombines TRBV27 with TRBJ1-2, with D unclear. The CDR3 is 14 residues long. V was pared by 6 bases and J by 4 bases, with 15 bases between. Germline CDR1 reads MNHEY; CDR2 reads SMNVEV (reference sequence).

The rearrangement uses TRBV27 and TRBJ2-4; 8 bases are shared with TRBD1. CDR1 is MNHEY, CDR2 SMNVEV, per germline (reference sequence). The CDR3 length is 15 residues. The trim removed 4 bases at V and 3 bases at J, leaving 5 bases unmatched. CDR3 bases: TGTGCCAGCAGTTCTCTGGGGACAGGCAAAAACATTCAGTACTTC. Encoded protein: CASSSLGTGKNIQYF.